Following are 29 T cell receptor beta chains from one sample sequenced in a study of T-cell memory formation after mild COVID-19. TCRdb reanalysed the 5' RACE reads using MiXCR and keeps one entry per CDR3 protein. The data show 250,000 to 300,000 distinct CDR3 sequences, 7.5% to 9.5% seen once. The sequenced sample consisted of PBMCs or a T cell subset sorted from them (not recorded which). These receptors came from a man aged 18 to 30 who had mild COVID-19 (a few samples of this study predate the infection). Cell type and time point are not known.

The chain carries TRBV5-1 and TRBJ2-2; maybe TRBD1 (6 bases). V was clipped by 4 bases and J by 0 bases, with 16 bases between them. The CDR3 sequence is 17 residues long. Germline CDR1 SGHRS, CDR2 YFSETQ. This chain's CDR3 is CASSASPGAPNTGELFF. In nucleotides, the CDR3 is TGCGCCAGCAGCGCAAGCCCAGGGGCCCCGAACACCGGGGAGCTGTTTTTT.

The chain recombines TRBV7-2 with TRBJ2-7, with D hard to call. Trimming removed 2 bases from V and 9 bases from J, with 11 bases in between. From germline, CDR1 is SGHTA and CDR2 FQGNSA. The CDR3 spans 12 residues. The CDR3 DNA is TGTGCCAGCAGCTTAAACGTGGGCGGGCAGTACTTC. The encoded protein is CASSLNVGGQYF.

The chain uses TRBV28 and TRBJ2-3, with D maybe TRBD2 (6 bases). Germline V gene sequence: CDR1 MDHEN, CDR2 SYDVKM. The CDR3 is made up of 16 amino acids. V lost 3 bases, J lost 1 base, and 14 bases lay in between. The DNA of the CDR3 is TGTGCCAGCAGTTTTACTCCGGGAGAGGGCACAGATACGCAGTATTTT. It yields the protein CASSFTPGEGTDTQYF.

The table lists this clonotype with a few counts. The genes are TRBV20-1 and TRBJ2-4; TRBD2 is a possible D gene (6 bases). Germline loops: CDR1 DFQATT, CDR2 SNEGSKA (reference sequence). The V end lost 4 bases, the J end lost 0 bases, and 22 bases lay between the germline ends. The CDR3 loop spans 18 amino acids. The CDR3 region is CSATTGTPENLAKNIQYF. CDR3 DNA: TGCAGTGCTACAACCGGGACTCCGGAGAACCTAGCCAAAAACATTCAGTACTTC.

The genes are TRBV20-1 and TRBJ1-6; no clear D gene. V was pared by 3 bases and J by 0 bases, with 6 bases between. The CDR3 extends over 14 amino acids. From germline, CDR1 is DFQATT and CDR2 SNEGSKA (reference sequence). The CDR3 loop is CSASDLSYNSPLHF. The DNA for the CDR3 is TGCAGTGCTAGTGACCTCTCCTATAATTCACCCCTCCACTTT.

This clonotype was seen repeatedly, ten times or more. This chain connects TRBV12-5 to TRBJ2-6; D remains unclear. The V gene's germline CDR1 is LGHNT and CDR2 FRNRAP. The CDR3 has 15 amino acids. V shed 1 base and J shed 0 bases, with 4 bases lying between them. CDR3: CASGLGHSGANVLTF. The CDR3 nucleotides read TGTGCTAGTGGTTTGGGACACTCTGGGGCCAACGTCCTGACTTTC.

This clonotype was seen only a few times. This chain joins TRBV9 and TRBJ2-3; 7 nucleotides align to TRBD1. The CDR3 length is 15 residues. With 3 bases clipped from V and 3 bases from J, the junction kept 7 bases outside the gene matches. Looked up from germline, CDR1 is SGDLS and CDR2 is YYNGEE. The DNA for the CDR3 is TGTGCCAGCAGCGGCCTCGGGACAGCTACAGATACGCAGTATTTT. Protein: CASSGLGTATDTQYF.

V usage is TRBV12-3 or TRBV12-4 and J usage is TRBJ2-1, with D perhaps TRBD1 (6 bases). V was clipped by 6 bases and J by 6 bases, with 15 bases between them. The CDR3 has 14 amino acids. The CDR3 nucleotides read TGTGCCAGCAGCATCCAAGGACAGACCAATGAGCAGTTCTTC. It translates to CASSIQGQTNEQFF.

The V and J genes are TRBV27 and TRBJ1-2, with TRBD1 identical over 10 bases. Germline loops: CDR1 MNHEY, CDR2 SMNVEV (reference sequence). J lost 4 bases, V lost 0 bases, and 5 bases had no gene match. The CDR3 covers 16 residues. The CDR3 DNA is TGTGCCAGCAGTTTATCGCCGACAGGGGGCCCCTATGGCTACACCTTC. This gives the protein CASSLSPTGGPYGYTF.

This clonotype was seen more than once but under ten times. This CDR3 reads CASKTTYGTQYF. The CDR3 nucleotides are TGTGCCAGCAAGACGACATACGGGACCCAGTACTTC. V and J are TRBV25-1 and TRBJ2-5; D is ambiguous. Germline V CDR1 and CDR2: MGHDK, SYGVNS. The CDR3 sequence is 12 residues long. The V end was cut by 7 bases, the J end by 7 bases, with 13 bases between.

This clonotype appeared a few times. The chain joins TRBV6-6 to TRBJ1-1, with a weak D call TRBD1 (5 bases). The germline CDR1 and CDR2 sequences are MNHNY and SVGAGI (reference sequence). V lost 2 bases and J 5 bases, leaving 12 bases between the germline ends. The length of the CDR3 is 14 residues. As DNA, the CDR3 is TGTGCCAGCAGTTACGGGGGGGGGAGTACTGAAGCTTTCTTT. This gives the protein CASSYGGGSTEAFF.

A few counts support this clonotype. The chain combines TRBV9 with TRBJ2-3; 7 nucleotides agree with TRBD1. The CDR3 spans 12 residues. The V segment lost 4 bases and the J segment 9 bases; nucleotides outside the gene matches: 5. Germline assignment: CDR1 SGDLS and CDR2 YYNGEE. CDR3 nucleotide sequence: TGTGCCAGCAGCCCCCGGACAGGCACGCAGTATTTT. Translation gives CASSPRTGTQYF.

This clonotype was found a few times. This sequence joins TRBV27 and TRBJ1-1, with a weak D call TRBD1 (6 bases). The CDR3 contains 11 residues. Per germline, CDR1 MNHEY and CDR2 SMNVEV (reference sequence). Deletions cut 6 bases from V and 8 bases from J, with 10 bases between. The CDR3 DNA follows: TGTGCCAGCAGAAGTCAGGGGGAAGCTTTCTTT. Its protein product is CASRSQGEAFF.

This clonotype was observed at least ten times. CDR3 sequence (DNA): TGTGCCAGCAGCTTTAGCGGGGGGGAGTACAATGAGCAGTTCTTC. This gives the protein CASSFSGGEYNEQFF. This chain connects TRBV7-2 to TRBJ2-1; 11 bases map to TRBD2. The length of the CDR3 is 15 residues. V was clipped by 3 bases and J by 4 bases; unmatched bases: 2. Germline V lookup: CDR1 SGHTA, CDR2 FQGNSA.

This clonotype came up many times. V and J are TRBV7-2 and TRBJ1-6; maybe TRBD1 (6 bases). The CDR3 runs to 15 residues. Germline V gene sequence: CDR1 SGHTA, CDR2 FQGNSA. V gave up 5 bases and J gave up 14 bases, with 22 bases separating them. CDR3 DNA: TGTGCCAGCAGCCCAGCTCGCGTTGGGACACCGACCCTCCACTTT. Translation gives CASSPARVGTPTLHF. Full variable domain (outside the CDR3, taken from reference TRBV7-2 and TRBJ1-6): GAGVSQSPSNKVTEKGKDVELRCDPISGHTALYWYRQSLGQGLEFLIYFQGNSAPDKSGLPSDRFSAERTGGSVSTLTIQRTQQEDSAVYLCASSPARVGTPTLHFGNGTRLTVT.

CDR3 sequence: CASSPTLGRVAPQETQYF. CDR3 nucleotides: TGTGCCAGCAGTCCCACGTTGGGGCGAGTTGCACCCCAAGAGACCCAGTACTTC. V and J are TRBV12-3 or TRBV12-4 and TRBJ2-5; tentative D call: TRBD1 (5 bases). Trimming removed 5 bases from V and 1 base from J, with 23 bases in between. The CDR3 sequence is 18 residues long.

This clonotype showed up just a few times. CDR3 sequence (DNA): TGTGCCAGCAGCTTAGGCACGGGGGGGTGGGCTGAAGCTTTCTTT. As protein: CASSLGTGGWAEAFF. The chain joins TRBV7-2 to TRBJ1-1, with D possibly matching TRBD1 (5 bases). The CDR3 sequence is 15 residues long. Germline-derived CDR1 and CDR2 are SGHTA and FQGNSA. V shed 1 base and J shed 6 bases, with 15 bases lying between them.

The sample holds a few counts of this clonotype. Its ends do not fully match the called genes, so a read error is possible. The chain recombines TRBV4-3 with TRBJ2-1, with 9 bases aligning to TRBD2. In germline, CDR1 is LGHNA, CDR2 YSLEER. This CDR3 region has 16 residues. CDR3 coding DNA: TGCGCCATCAGCCAAGCTAGCGGGGACTCCTACAATGAGCAGTTCTTC. This sequence encodes CAISQASGDSYNEQFF.

V usage is TRBV7-9 and J usage is TRBJ2-3; TRBD1 agrees at 10 bases. V trimming: 9 bases; J trimming: 7 bases; junction bases outside the gene matches: 13. This CDR3 has 15 residues. From germline, CDR1 is SEHNR and CDR2 FQNEAQ (reference sequence). CDR3 amino acids: CASWDGTGAWNTQYF. The CDR3 DNA follows: TGTGCCAGTTGGGATGGGACAGGGGCGTGGAATACGCAGTATTTT.

This clonotype was detected many times. This rearrangement joins TRBV20-1 to TRBJ1-5, with a weak D call TRBD1 (5 bases). The V gene lost 5 bases and the J gene lost 6 bases, with 11 bases spanning the gap. Germline V lookup: CDR1 DFQATT, CDR2 SNEGSKA (reference sequence). The CDR3 has 12 amino acids. The DNA for the CDR3 is TGCAGTGCTCGACGGGGCGGTCAGCCCCAGCATTTT. Translated: CSARRGGQPQHF.

There are a few counts of this clonotype. The chain has TRBV4-3 and TRBJ2-3; 10 bases agree with TRBD2. The CDR3 spans 16 residues. Germline CDR1 and CDR2: LGHNA and YSLEER. V lost 4 bases to trimming and J lost 6 bases; unmatched junction nucleotides: 10. The CDR3 DNA reads as TGCGCCAGCAGCCCGCTGAGGAGCGGGGGGGCGGATACGCAGTATTTT. Its protein product is CASSPLRSGGADTQYF.

The genes are TRBV20-1 and TRBJ1-2; D unresolved. V was trimmed by 0 bases and J by 0 bases, leaving 5 bases between them. The CDR3 runs 13 residues. CDR1 is DFQATT, CDR2 SNEGSKA, per germline (reference sequence). The CDR3 protein is CSARDPTNYGYTF. For the CDR3, the DNA is TGCAGTGCTAGAGATCCAACTAACTATGGCTACACCTTC.

This clonotype was found a few times. This sequence joins TRBV27 and TRBJ2-7; D possibly matches TRBD1 or TRBD2 (5 bases each). The ends were cut back, 3 bases at V and 2 bases at J, with 11 bases in the middle. Germline V gives CDR1 MNHEY, CDR2 SMNVEV (reference sequence). The CDR3 is 14 amino acids. The CDR3 protein is CASSFLGETYEQYV. Written as DNA, the CDR3 is TGTGCCAGCAGTTTCCTGGGGGAAACCTACGAGCAGTACGTC.

This clonotype was detected many times. V gene TRBV7-9 combines with J gene TRBJ1-3; D ambiguous. This CDR3 spans 14 amino acids. V was clipped by 5 bases and J by 3 bases, with 11 bases between them. CDR1 is SEHNR, CDR2 FQNEAQ, per germline (reference sequence). DNA of the CDR3: TGTGCCAGCAGCAGGACTGAAGATGGAAACACCATATATTTT. Its protein is CASSRTEDGNTIYF. Based on the CDR3 plus reference TRBV7-9 and TRBJ1-3, the full variable domain is DTGVSQNPRHKITKRGQNVTFRCDPISEHNRLYWYRQTLGQGPEFLTYFQNEAQLEKSRLLSDRFSAERPKGSFSTLEIQRTEQGDSAMYLCASSRTEDGNTIYFGEGSWLTVV.

The chain is built from TRBV7-9 and TRBJ1-4, with D possibly being TRBD1 (6 bases). The CDR3 is 18 amino acids. V gave up 3 bases and J gave up 5 bases, with 22 bases separating them. The germline gives CDR1 SEHNR, CDR2 FQNEAQ (reference sequence). The CDR3 nucleotides read TGTGCCAGCAGCTTTACCCCTCCGGGGGCCGGGGGAAATGAAAAACTGTTTTTT. As protein: CASSFTPPGAGGNEKLFF. The full variable domain, its missing parts supplied by reference TRBV7-9 and TRBJ1-4, is DTGVSQNPRHKITKRGQNVTFRCDPISEHNRLYWYRQTLGQGPEFLTYFQNEAQLEKSRLLSDRFSAERPKGSFSTLEIQRTEQGDSAMYLCASSFTPPGAGGNEKLFFGSGTQLSVL.

This chain uses TRBV29-1 with TRBJ1-3; D is uncertain. V lost 7 bases, J lost 0 bases, and 13 bases lay in between. CDR3 size: 14 residues. CDR1 is SQVTM and CDR2 is ANQGSEA in the germline V gene. The CDR3 region is CSAMPGSSGNTIYF. CDR3 coding DNA: TGCAGCGCCATGCCCGGTTCCTCTGGAAACACCATATATTTT.

This clonotype turned up a few times. This chain uses TRBV20-1 with TRBJ1-6; TRBD1 is a possible D gene (6 bases). Trimming left V 3 bases short and J 12 bases short, with 15 bases between. CDR1 is DFQATT and CDR2 is SNEGSKA in the germline V gene (reference sequence). The CDR3 spans 13 residues. The CDR3 protein is CSARAGTQVPLHF. The CDR3 DNA follows: TGCAGTGCTAGGGCCGGGACACAAGTACCCCTCCACTTT.

This clonotype was seen only a few times. This chain links TRBV4-3 with TRBJ1-5, with 8 nucleotides matching TRBD1. V lost 4 bases to trimming and J lost 6 bases; unmatched junction nucleotides: 5. The CDR3 is 14 residues long. Germline CDR1 LGHNA, CDR2 YSLEER. The CDR3 region is CASSRDRTIQPQHF. The CDR3, as DNA: TGCGCCAGCAGCCGGGACAGGACGATTCAGCCCCAGCATTTT.

Only a few counts were recorded for this clonotype. The rearrangement uses TRBV29-1 and TRBJ2-2; 7 bases are shared with TRBD1. V lost 7 bases, J lost 8 bases, and 19 bases stayed unmatched. This CDR3 has 16 amino acids. From germline, CDR1 is SQVTM and CDR2 ANQGSEA. The CDR3 DNA follows: TGCAGCGCCCTTCTACCGGGACAGTCAGACGAGGGGGAGCTGTTTTTT. It is translated as CSALLPGQSDEGELFF.